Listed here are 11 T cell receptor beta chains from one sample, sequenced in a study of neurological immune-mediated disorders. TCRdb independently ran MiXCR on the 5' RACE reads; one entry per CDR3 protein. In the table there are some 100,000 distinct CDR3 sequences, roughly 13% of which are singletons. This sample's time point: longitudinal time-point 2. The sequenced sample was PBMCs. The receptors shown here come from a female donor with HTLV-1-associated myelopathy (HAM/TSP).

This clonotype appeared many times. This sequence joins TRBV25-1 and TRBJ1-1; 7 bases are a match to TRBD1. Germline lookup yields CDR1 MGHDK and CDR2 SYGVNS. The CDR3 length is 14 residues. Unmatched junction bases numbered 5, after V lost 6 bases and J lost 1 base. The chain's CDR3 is CASSGTERNTEAFF. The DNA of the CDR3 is TGTGCCAGCAGCGGGACAGAACGGAACACTGAAGCTTTCTTT.

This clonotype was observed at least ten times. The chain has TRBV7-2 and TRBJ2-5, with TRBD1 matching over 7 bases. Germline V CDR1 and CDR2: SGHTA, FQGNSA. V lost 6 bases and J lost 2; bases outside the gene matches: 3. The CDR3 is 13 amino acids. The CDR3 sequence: CASSMDRQETQYF. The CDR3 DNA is TGTGCCAGCAGTATGGACAGGCAAGAGACCCAGTACTTC.

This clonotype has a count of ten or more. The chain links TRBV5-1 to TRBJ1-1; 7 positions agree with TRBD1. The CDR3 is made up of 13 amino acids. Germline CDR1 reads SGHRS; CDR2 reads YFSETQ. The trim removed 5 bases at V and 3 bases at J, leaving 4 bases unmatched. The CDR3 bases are TGCGCCAGCAGACCGGACAGGCACACTGAAGCTTTCTTT. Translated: CASRPDRHTEAFF.

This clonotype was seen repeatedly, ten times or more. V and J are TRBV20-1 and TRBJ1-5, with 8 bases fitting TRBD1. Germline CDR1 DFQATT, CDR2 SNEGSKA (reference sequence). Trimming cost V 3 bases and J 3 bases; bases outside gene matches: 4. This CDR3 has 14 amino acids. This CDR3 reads CSASKGQDNQPQHF. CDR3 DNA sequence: TGCAGTGCTAGCAAGGGACAGGACAATCAGCCCCAGCATTTT.

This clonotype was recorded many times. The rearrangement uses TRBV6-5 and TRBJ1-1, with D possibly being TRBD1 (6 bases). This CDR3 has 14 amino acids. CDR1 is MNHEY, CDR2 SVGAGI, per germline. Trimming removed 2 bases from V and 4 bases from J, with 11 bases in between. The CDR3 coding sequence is TGTGCCAGCAGTTACAACAGGGTGAGCACTGAAGCTTTCTTT. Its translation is CASSYNRVSTEAFF.

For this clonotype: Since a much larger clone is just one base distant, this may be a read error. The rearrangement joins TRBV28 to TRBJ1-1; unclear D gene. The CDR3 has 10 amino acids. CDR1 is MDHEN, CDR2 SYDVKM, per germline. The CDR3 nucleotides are TGTGCCACTCCTTTGTCCGAAGGTTTCTTT. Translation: CATPLSEGFF. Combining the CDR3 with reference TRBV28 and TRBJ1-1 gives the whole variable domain DVKVTQSSRYLVKRTGEKVFLECVQDMDHENMFWYRQDPGLGLRLIYFSYDVKMKEKGDIPEGYSVSREKKERFSLILESASTNQTSMYLCATPLSEGFFGQGTRLTVV.

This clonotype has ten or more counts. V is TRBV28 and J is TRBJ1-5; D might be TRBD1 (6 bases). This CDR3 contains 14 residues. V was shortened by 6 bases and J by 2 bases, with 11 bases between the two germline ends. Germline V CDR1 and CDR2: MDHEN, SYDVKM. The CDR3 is CASSPRTGNQPQHF. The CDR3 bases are TGTGCCAGCAGCCCTCGGACAGGCAATCAGCCCCAGCATTTT.

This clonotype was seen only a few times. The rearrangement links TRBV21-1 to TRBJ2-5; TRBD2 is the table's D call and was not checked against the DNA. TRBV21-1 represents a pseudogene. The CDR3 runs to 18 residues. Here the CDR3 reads CASSKSSGGALCYGTQYF. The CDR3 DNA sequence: TGTGCCAGCAGCAAATCGAGCGGGGGGGCCCTATGTTATGGGACCCAGTACTTC.

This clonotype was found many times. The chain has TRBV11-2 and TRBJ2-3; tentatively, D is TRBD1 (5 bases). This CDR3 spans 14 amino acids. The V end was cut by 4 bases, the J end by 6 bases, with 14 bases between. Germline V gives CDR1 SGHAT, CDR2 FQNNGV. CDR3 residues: CASSSRTLEDTQYF. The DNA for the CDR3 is TGTGCCAGCAGCTCCCGGACATTGGAGGATACGCAGTATTTT. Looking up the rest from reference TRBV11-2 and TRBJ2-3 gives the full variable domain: EAGVAQSPRYKIIEKRQSVAFWCNPISGHATLYWYQQILGQGPKLLIQFQNNGVVDDSQLPKDRFSAERLKGVDSTLKIQPAKLEDSAVYLCASSSRTLEDTQYFGPGTRLTVL.

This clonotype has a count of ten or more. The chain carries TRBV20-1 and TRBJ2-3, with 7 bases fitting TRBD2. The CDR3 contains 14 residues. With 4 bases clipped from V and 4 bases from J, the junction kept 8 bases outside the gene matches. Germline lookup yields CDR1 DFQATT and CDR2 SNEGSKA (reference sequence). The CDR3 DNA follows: TGCAGTGCTACGCGGTCGGGGGGTTCAGATACGCAGTATTTT. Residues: CSATRSGGSDTQYF.

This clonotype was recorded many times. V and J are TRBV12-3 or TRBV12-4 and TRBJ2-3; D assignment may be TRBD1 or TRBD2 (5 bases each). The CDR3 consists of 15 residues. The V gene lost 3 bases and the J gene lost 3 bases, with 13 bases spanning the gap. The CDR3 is CASSFGASNTDTQYF. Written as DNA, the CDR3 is TGTGCCAGCAGTTTTGGGGCTAGCAATACAGATACGCAGTATTTT.